The 29 T cell receptor beta chains below all came from one sample that was sequenced in a study of T-cell memory formation after mild COVID-19. TCRdb reanalysed the 5' RACE reads using MiXCR and keeps one entry per CDR3 protein. This sample has 300,000 to 350,000 distinct CDR3 sequences, with 15% to 20% found just once. Sequenced: PBMCs or a T cell subset sorted from them (not recorded which). Receptors originate from a young man who had mild COVID-19 (a few samples of this study predate the infection). Cell type and time point are not known.

The V call is TRBV7-9, the J call TRBJ1-1; D is undetermined. The V end was cut by 5 bases, the J end by 0 bases, with 10 bases between. The germline V gene has CDR1 SEHNR and CDR2 FQNEAQ (reference sequence). This CDR3 has 14 amino acids. In nucleotides, the CDR3 is TGTGCCAGCAGCCACACTCCTTTGAACACTGAAGCTTTCTTT. Encoded protein: CASSHTPLNTEAFF.

This sequence joins TRBV30 and TRBJ2-1; D is unclear. CDR3 length: 13 amino acids. The germline gives CDR1 GTSNPN, CDR2 SVGIG (reference sequence). The V end lost 0 bases, the J end lost 3 bases, and 6 bases lay between the germline ends. The CDR3: CAWSVNDYNEQFF. The CDR3 DNA reads as TGTGCCTGGAGTGTGAATGACTACAATGAGCAGTTCTTC.

This clonotype came up a few times. The gene calls are TRBV5-1 and TRBJ2-5, with 9 nucleotides matching TRBD2. The CDR3 has 16 amino acids. Germline assignment: CDR1 SGHRS and CDR2 YFSETQ. Losses at the gene ends were 0 bases for V and 5 bases for J; bases not matched to a gene: 8. CDR3 nucleotides: TGCGCCAGCAGCTTGGATCCTAGCGGGGCCTCGGAGACCCAGTACTTC. Translation gives CASSLDPSGASETQYF. The full variable domain, rest sourced from reference TRBV5-1 and TRBJ2-5, is KAGVTQTPRYLIKTRGQQVTLSCSPISGHRSVSWYQQTPGQGLQFLFEYFSETQRNKGNFPGRFSGRQFSNSRSEMNVSTLELGDSALYLCASSLDPSGASETQYFGPGTRLLVL.

The V and J genes are TRBV5-4 and TRBJ2-5, with no clear D. The V gene's germline CDR1 is SGHNT and CDR2 YYREEE (reference sequence). V was trimmed by 0 bases and J by 2 bases, leaving 5 bases between them. This CDR3 is built from 13 residues. In DNA, the CDR3 is TGTGCCAGCAGCTTGGATATTCAAGAGACCCAGTACTTC. Translated: CASSLDIQETQYF. Drawing the rest from reference TRBV5-4 and TRBJ2-5, the complete variable domain is ETGVTQSPTHLIKTRGQQVTLRCSSQSGHNTVSWYQQALGQGPQFIFQYYREEENGRGNFPPRFSGLQFPNYSSELNVNALELDDSALYLCASSLDIQETQYFGPGTRLLVL.

The J gene is TRBJ2-5, the V gene TRBV5-1; 13 nucleotides match TRBD2. Looked up from germline, CDR1 is SGHRS and CDR2 is YFSETQ. V was clipped by 2 bases and J by 2 bases; unmatched bases: 3. The CDR3 runs to 16 residues. CDR3 DNA: TGCGCCAGCAGCTTCGGACTAGCGGGGGAACAAGAGACCCAGTACTTC. This gives the protein CASSFGLAGEQETQYF.

This clonotype was seen a handful of times. The rearrangement joins TRBV2 to TRBJ2-1; D remains ambiguous. The CDR3 is 14 residues long. Looked up from germline, CDR1 is SNHLY and CDR2 is FYNNEI. V lost 6 bases to trimming and J lost 0 bases, with 9 bases between them. The CDR3 DNA follows: TGTGCCAGCAGGAGCGAGCTCTCCTACAATGAGCAGTTCTTC. Amino acid sequence: CASRSELSYNEQFF.

The rearrangement links TRBV6-5 to TRBJ1-6; no definite D call. This CDR3 has 16 amino acids. Germline V gene data show CDR1 as MNHEY and CDR2 as SVGAGI. V lost 2 bases and J 10 bases, leaving 18 bases between the germline ends. The CDR3 spells CASSYLTGIRPSPLHF. Written as DNA, the CDR3 is TGTGCCAGCAGTTACCTCACGGGAATCCGCCCCTCACCCCTCCACTTT.

The chain has TRBV7-9 and TRBJ2-5; 10 bases are shared with TRBD2. The trim removed 5 bases at V and 3 bases at J, leaving 3 bases unmatched. This CDR3 has 14 residues. Germline assignment: CDR1 SEHNR and CDR2 FQNEAQ (reference sequence). As DNA, the CDR3 is TGTGCCAGCAGCACCACTAGCGGGGAAGAGACCCAGTACTTC. It is translated as CASSTTSGEETQYF.

This clonotype occurred many times. The V gene is TRBV29-1, the J gene TRBJ1-5; 12 bases map to TRBD1. With 6 bases clipped from V and 5 bases from J, the junction kept 5 bases outside the gene matches. Germline loops: CDR1 SQVTM, CDR2 ANQGSEA. The CDR3 loop spans 14 amino acids. The CDR3 sequence: CSVGQGARDQPQHF. The CDR3 DNA sequence: TGCAGCGTGGGACAGGGGGCCCGAGATCAGCCCCAGCATTTT.

V gene TRBV5-1 combines with J gene TRBJ2-2; D perhaps matches TRBD1 (6 bases). Trimming pared 0 bases from V and 7 bases from J, leaving 13 bases between. Germline V CDR1 and CDR2: SGHRS, YFSETQ. This CDR3 has 15 residues. The CDR3 DNA reads as TGCGCCAGCAGCTTGGCGGACCCAGGGGTCGGGGAGCTGTTTTTT. Its translation: CASSLADPGVGELFF.

This clonotype was picked up many times. CDR3 region: CASSLPQGANIQYF. Written as DNA, the CDR3 is TGTGCCAGCAGTCTGCCACAGGGGGCTAACATTCAGTACTTC. The genes are TRBV12-3 or TRBV12-4 and TRBJ2-4; 9 bases map to TRBD1. J was trimmed by 7 bases and V by 5 bases; bases with no gene match: 6. The length of the CDR3 is 14 residues.

The gene calls are TRBV5-1 and TRBJ2-7; 8 positions agree with TRBD1. The V gene end was trimmed by 2 bases and the J gene end by 2 bases; junction bases not matched to a gene: 3. The CDR3 has 14 amino acids. Per germline, CDR1 SGHRS and CDR2 YFSETQ. The CDR3 here is CASSFGQGTYEQYF. In DNA, the CDR3 is TGCGCCAGCAGCTTCGGACAGGGTACCTACGAGCAGTACTTC.

The chain has TRBV7-9 and TRBJ1-1, with TRBD1 matching 7 bases. The V gene end was trimmed by 5 bases and the J gene end by 11 bases; junction bases not matched to a gene: 14. Germline CDR1 reads SEHNR; CDR2 reads FQNEAQ (reference sequence). The CDR3 extends over 14 amino acids. The CDR3 nucleotides are TGTGCCAGCAGCCAGCCTTCGGAGGGGGCGCGGGCTTTCTTT. Its protein is CASSQPSEGARAFF.

This clonotype was observed a few times. The rearrangement links TRBV5-1 to TRBJ2-5; possibly TRBD2 for D (6 bases). The CDR3 spans 15 residues. V dropped 2 bases and J dropped 2 bases, with 13 bases sitting between them. Germline CDR1 is SGHRS and CDR2 is YFSETQ. The CDR3 DNA sequence: TGCGCCAGCAGCTTAGCGGGCGGGAAACAAGAGACCCAGTACTTC. Translated, it gives CASSLAGGKQETQYF.

The table lists this clonotype with a few counts. For the CDR3, the DNA is TGTGCCAGCAGTTACACAGCCCGAGCCAAAAACATTCAGTACTTC. This codes for CASSYTARAKNIQYF. V is TRBV5-8 and J is TRBJ2-4; unclear D gene. CDR3 length: 15 amino acids. Germline V gives CDR1 SGHTS, CDR2 YDEGEE. Trimming left V 5 bases short and J 0 bases short, with 12 bases between. Full variable domain (outside the CDR3, taken from reference TRBV5-8 and TRBJ2-4): EAGVTQSPTHLIKTRGQQATLRCSPISGHTSVYWYQQALGLGLQFLLWYDEGEERNRGNFPPRFSGRQFPNYSSELNVNALELEDSALYLCASSYTARAKNIQYFGAGTRLSVL.

The table lists this clonotype with a few counts. V is TRBV7-2 and J is TRBJ2-7; D perhaps matches TRBD1 (6 bases). Germline CDR1 and CDR2: SGHTA and FQGNSA. This CDR3 comprises 14 residues. The V and J ends lost 3 bases and 0 bases respectively, with 9 bases between them. The CDR3 nucleotides are TGTGCCAGCAGCTTGGGGGACATCTCCTACGAGCAGTACTTC. Translated, it gives CASSLGDISYEQYF.

The chain joins TRBV7-9 to TRBJ2-1, with no clear D. V was pared by 4 bases and J by 2 bases, with 9 bases between. This CDR3 is built from 14 residues. Germline CDR1 is SEHNR and CDR2 is FQNEAQ (reference sequence). CDR3 coding DNA: TGTGCCAGCAGCTCATACGGCCCCTACAATGAGCAGTTCTTC. It translates to CASSSYGPYNEQFF.

The chain combines TRBV6-5 with TRBJ2-6, with D maybe TRBD2 (6 bases). The CDR3 covers 18 residues. V was trimmed by 1 base and J by 1 base, leaving 14 bases between them. Germline CDR1 and CDR2: MNHEY and SVGAGI. Here the CDR3 reads CASSYFAGGPSGANVLTF. DNA for the CDR3: TGTGCCAGCAGTTACTTTGCCGGGGGTCCGTCTGGGGCCAACGTCCTGACTTTC.

There are a few counts of this clonotype. J is TRBJ1-1 and V is TRBV18; D is uncertain. The CDR3 has 14 amino acids. With 0 bases removed from V and 0 bases from J, the gap between germline ends came to 5 bases. CDR1 and CDR2 from the germline V gene are KGHSH and LQKENI. This CDR3 is CASSPPSMNTEAFF. The CDR3 nucleotides are TGTGCCAGCTCACCACCTAGCATGAACACTGAAGCTTTCTTT.

This clonotype has just a few counts. The chain links TRBV5-5 to TRBJ2-5; no clear D. Germline assignment: CDR1 SGHKS and CDR2 YYEKEE (reference sequence). V lost 1 base and J 4 bases, leaving 14 bases between the germline ends. The CDR3 consists of 15 residues. This chain's CDR3 is CASSLTGSDRETQYF. DNA for the CDR3: TGTGCCAGCAGCTTGACTGGGTCAGATCGAGAGACCCAGTACTTC.

The table lists this clonotype with a few counts. The J gene is TRBJ2-2, the V gene TRBV5-6; 8 bases line up with TRBD1. V trimming: 4 bases; J trimming: 8 bases; junction bases outside the gene matches: 19. There are 18 residues in the CDR3. Germline V gives CDR1 SGHDT, CDR2 YYEEEE. The CDR3 region is CASSKLPSPGTGAGELFF. CDR3 nucleotide sequence: TGTGCCAGCAGCAAATTGCCGTCACCAGGGACAGGAGCAGGGGAGCTGTTTTTT.

This clonotype was seen a few times. This chain joins TRBV11-3 and TRBJ2-5, with 8 bases fitting TRBD1. J was trimmed by 5 bases and V by 5 bases; bases with no gene match: 4. Per germline, CDR1 SGHNT and CDR2 YENEEA. The CDR3 loop spans 13 amino acids. In DNA form, the CDR3 reads TGTGCCAGCAGCGCCAGGGGGCGGGAGACCCAGTACTTC. Residues: CASSARGRETQYF.

The chain combines TRBV15 with TRBJ2-5; TRBD2 might be the D (5 bases). Trimming shortened V by 0 bases and J by 7 bases, and 12 bases separated the two germline ends. The germline CDR1 and CDR2 sequences are LNHNV and YYDKDF (reference sequence). The CDR3 spans 14 residues. The CDR3 nucleotides read TGTGCCACCAGCAGAGATCACGGGGTGGGGACCCAGTACTTC. Translation: CATSRDHGVGTQYF.

This clonotype was counted at least ten times. The rearrangement joins TRBV5-1 to TRBJ2-3; a possible D gene is TRBD1 (6 bases). CDR3 length equals 13 residues. Germline CDR1 and CDR2: SGHRS and YFSETQ. Trimming removed 2 bases from V and 6 bases from J, with 10 bases in between. The CDR3 DNA follows: TGCGCCAGCAGCTTCTGGGGGCGGGATACGCAGTATTTT. It is translated as CASSFWGRDTQYF.

The genes are TRBV11-1 and TRBJ2-2, with 9 positions matching TRBD1. Germline V lookup: CDR1 SGHAT, CDR2 FQDESV (reference sequence). V trimming: 5 bases; J trimming: 5 bases; junction bases outside the gene matches: 12. The CDR3 contains 17 residues. CDR3 protein: CASSLSLQGAGTGELFF. The DNA for the CDR3 is TGTGCCAGCAGCCTATCCCTACAGGGGGCAGGAACCGGGGAGCTGTTTTTT. The whole variable domain, remainder taken from reference TRBV11-1 and TRBJ2-2, is EAEVAQSPRYKITEKSQAVAFWCDPISGHATLYWYRQILGQGPELLVQFQDESVVDDSQLPKDRFSAERLKGVDSTLKIQPAELGDSAMYLCASSLSLQGAGTGELFFGEGSRLTVL.

This chain uses TRBV7-2 with TRBJ2-3, with 7 bases lining up with TRBD2. J lost 6 bases, V lost 6 bases, and 0 bases had no gene match. CDR3 length: 11 amino acids. The germline gives CDR1 SGHTA, CDR2 FQGNSA. The CDR3 region is CASRGGDTQYF. The CDR3 DNA reads TGTGCCAGCAGGGGGGGGGATACGCAGTATTTT.

This clonotype was picked up a small number of times. This rearrangement joins TRBV5-5 to TRBJ2-1; tentatively, D is TRBD2 (5 bases). Looked up from germline, CDR1 is SGHKS and CDR2 is YYEKEE (reference sequence). The V end was cut by 4 bases, the J end by 7 bases, with 15 bases between. The CDR3 runs 14 residues. In DNA form, the CDR3 reads TGTGCCAGCAGCCATTCTTTAACGGGAAATGAGCAGTTCTTC. Its protein product is CASSHSLTGNEQFF. The whole variable domain, filled in from reference TRBV5-5 and TRBJ2-1, reads DAGVTQSPTHLIKTRGQQVTLRCSPISGHKSVSWYQQVLGQGPQFIFQYYEKEERGRGNFPDRFSARQFPNYSSELNVNALLLGDSALYLCASSHSLTGNEQFFGPGTRLTVL.

The V and J genes are TRBV7-2 and TRBJ2-3; unclear D gene. V was shortened by 3 bases and J by 9 bases, with 10 bases between the two germline ends. In germline, CDR1 is SGHTA, CDR2 FQGNSA. The CDR3 runs 12 residues. The CDR3 sequence: CASSFPGPTQYF. The CDR3 DNA is TGTGCCAGCAGCTTCCCCGGGCCGACGCAGTATTTT.

This clonotype was seen repeatedly, ten times or more. The chain joins TRBV29-1 to TRBJ2-1; D call uncertain. In germline, CDR1 is SQVTM, CDR2 ANQGSEA. The CDR3 totals 12 residues. The CDR3 DNA is TGCAGTGCCGAGTTCCGGGACAATGAGCAGTTCTTC. Translating it yields CSAEFRDNEQFF.